This T cell receptor (beta chain) is from a study of PD-L1 blockade in urothelial cancer. The study, taken as a whole, reports: Pretreatment blood TCR clonality under the median forecast improved survival.

On this clone itself: Its specificity is unknown.

The CDR3 length is 17 residues. Germline V CDR1 and CDR2: SGHTA, FQGNSA. The junction had 10 bases not matched to a gene; V was cut back by 5 bases and J by 2 bases. Measured with immunoSEQ multiplex PCR; TCRdb has only the in-frame clones, and not every one. Of under 40,000 clones listed, approximately 87% are singletons. The sequence came from a man aged 45-65 years with urothelial cancer. V usage is TRBV7-2 and J usage is TRBJ2-2, with 8 bases lining up with TRBD1. The input for sequencing was PBMCs, taken around atezolizumab (anti-PD-L1) treatment. CDR3 coding DNA: TGTGCCAGCAGCGCCAACCGACAGGGGCGAAACACCGGGGAGCTGTTTTTT. Protein product: CASSANRQGRNTGELFF.